A single TCR beta chain is shown here with its context. This sample was included in a study of blood T cell repertoires in COVID-19. Looking at the study overall: Nucleic acid was either cDNA or gDNA, and it came from T cells, B-cell-depleted T cells, or PBMCs.

Data came from immunoSEQ multiplex PCR; TCRdb stores just in-frame clones and leaves some out. The sample shows approximately 100,000 clones, 70% to 85% of them seen only once. This CDR3 is built from 11 residues. V lost 8 bases, J lost 3 bases, and 7 bases lay in between. CDR1 is SNHLY, CDR2 FYNNEI, per germline. This rearrangement joins TRBV2 to TRBJ1-2; D is uncertain. The specimen was peripheral blood. The clonotype comes from a man between 65 and 85 years old with acute or convalescent COVID-19. The CDR3 here is CASSVHYGYTF. The CDR3 DNA reads TGTGCCAGCTCAGTCCACTATGGCTACACCTTC.